These T cell receptor beta chains were read from a single sample in a study of cytomegalovirus exposure and HLA in healthy donors. Repertoires were generated with immunoSEQ multiplex PCR, while TCRdb's copy carries only in-frame clones and drops some. The table has about 270,000 clones, 65% to 90% seen once. Sequencing was done on a sample of PBMCs. The receptors originated from a young woman in good health and CMV-seronegative. CDR3s include the opening cysteine and the closing phenylalanine or tryptophan. The D gene is left open where the match is weak. Part of the rows lack a size; the others show once, few, many or a class for expanded clones.

clone_size: .
v_call: TRBV5-3
j_call: TRBJ1-6
d_call: .
cdr3_aa: CARSFLQEGISPLHF
cdr3_nt: TGTGCCAGAAGCTTCCTGCAGGAGGGGATTTCACCCCTCCACTTT

clone_size: many
v_call: TRBV10-3
j_call: TRBJ2-2
d_call: TRBD1
cdr3_aa: CAISGDRGAGELFF
cdr3_nt: TGTGCCATCAGTGGAGACAGGGGTGCCGGGGAGCTGTTTTTT

clone_size: few
v_call: TRBV7-3
j_call: TRBJ2-6
d_call: .
cdr3_aa: CASSLHRRGTAGANVLTF
cdr3_nt: TGTGCCAGCAGCTTACATCGCAGGGGTACGGCTGGGGCCAACGTCCTGACTTTC

clone_size: .
v_call: TRBV11-1
j_call: TRBJ1-1
d_call: .
cdr3_aa: CASSLVVDTEAFF
cdr3_nt: TGTGCCAGCAGCTTAGTAGTGGACACTGAAGCTTTCTTT

clone_size: .
v_call: TRBV5-4
j_call: TRBJ1-2
d_call: .
cdr3_aa: CASSLTIGGGYTF
cdr3_nt: TGTGCCAGCAGCTTGACCATAGGGGGTGGCTACACCTTC

clone_size: .
v_call: TRBV6-5
j_call: TRBJ2-4
d_call: .
cdr3_aa: CASSLGAAKNIQYF
cdr3_nt: TGTGCCAGCAGTTTGGGGGCCGCCAAAAACATTCAGTACTTC

clone_size: .
v_call: TRBV27
j_call: TRBJ1-1
d_call: .
cdr3_aa: CASSLSRTGNTEAFF
cdr3_nt: TGTGCCAGCAGTTTATCCCGAACAGGGAACACTGAAGCTTTCTTT

clone_size: .
v_call: TRBV2
j_call: TRBJ2-2
d_call: TRBD1
cdr3_aa: CASSESVGQGRAGELFF
cdr3_nt: TGTGCCAGCAGTGAATCGGTGGGACAGGGGCGCGCCGGGGAGCTGTTTTTT

clone_size: .
v_call: TRBV4-3
j_call: TRBJ1-2
d_call: .
cdr3_aa: CASSQDLWGDYGYTF
cdr3_nt: TGCGCCAGCAGCCAAGATCTGTGGGGCGACTATGGCTACACCTTC

clone_size: .
v_call: TRBV11-3
j_call: TRBJ2-2
d_call: TRBD2
cdr3_aa: CASSKGLAGTGELFF
cdr3_nt: TGTGCCAGCAGCAAGGGACTAGCGGGGACCGGGGAGCTGTTTTTT

clone_size: .
v_call: TRBV2
j_call: TRBJ1-1
d_call: TRBD1
cdr3_aa: CASSEGTGNTEAFF
cdr3_nt: TGTGCCAGCAGTGAAGGGACAGGGAACACTGAAGCTTTCTTT

clone_size: .
v_call: TRBV19
j_call: TRBJ2-5
d_call: .
cdr3_aa: CASSRTAQETQYF
cdr3_nt: TGTGCCAGTAGTAGGACAGCCCAAGAGACCCAGTACTTC

clone_size: .
v_call: TRBV27
j_call: TRBJ1-6
d_call: TRBD1
cdr3_aa: CASRDRVNSPLHF
cdr3_nt: TGTGCCAGCAGGGACAGGGTTAATTCACCCCTCCACTTT

clone_size: .
v_call: TRBV11-3
j_call: TRBJ1-4
d_call: .
cdr3_aa: CASSPGRVTNEKLFF
cdr3_nt: TGTGCCAGCAGCCCCGGCCGGGTTACTAATGAAAAACTGTTTTTT

clone_size: few
v_call: TRBV14
j_call: TRBJ1-2
d_call: .
cdr3_aa: CASSQVAGPYGYTF
cdr3_nt: TGTGCCAGCAGCCAAGTCGCAGGGCCGTATGGCTACACCTTC

clone_size: .
v_call: TRBV11-2
j_call: TRBJ1-2
d_call: .
cdr3_aa: CASSLVGQLNYGYTF
cdr3_nt: TGTGCCAGCAGCTTAGTGGGCCAGCTCAACTATGGCTACACCTTC

clone_size: .
v_call: TRBV4-3
j_call: TRBJ1-2
d_call: TRBD1
cdr3_aa: CASSQATDRAGGYTF
cdr3_nt: TGCGCCAGCAGCCAAGCCACTGACAGGGCGGGTGGCTACACCTTC

clone_size: once
v_call: TRBV2
j_call: TRBJ1-2
d_call: .
cdr3_aa: CASIETGSNYGYTF
cdr3_nt: TGTGCCAGCATTGAGACAGGATCTAACTATGGCTACACCTTC

clone_size: .
v_call: TRBV2
j_call: TRBJ2-5
d_call: .
cdr3_aa: CASTTEETQYF
cdr3_nt: TGTGCCAGCACTACAGAAGAGACCCAGTACTTC

clone_size: .
v_call: TRBV10-3
j_call: TRBJ2-7
d_call: .
cdr3_aa: CAISVERGFYEQYF
cdr3_nt: TGTGCCATCAGTGTTGAAAGGGGGTTCTACGAGCAGTACTTC

clone_size: once
v_call: TRBV4-3
j_call: TRBJ2-1
d_call: .
cdr3_aa: CASSQDEEGYNEQFF
cdr3_nt: TGCGCCAGCAGCCAAGATGAGGAGGGCTACAATGAGCAGTTCTTC

clone_size: .
v_call: TRBV5-1
j_call: TRBJ1-1
d_call: TRBD1
cdr3_aa: CASTPEGATEAFF
cdr3_nt: TGCGCCAGCACCCCTGAGGGGGCCACTGAAGCTTTCTTT

clone_size: .
v_call: TRBV5-1
j_call: TRBJ1-1
d_call: .
cdr3_aa: CASSLANSQTEAFF
cdr3_nt: TGCGCCAGCAGCTTGGCCAACAGTCAAACTGAAGCTTTCTTT

clone_size: .
v_call: TRBV29-1
j_call: TRBJ1-1
d_call: TRBD1
cdr3_aa: CSVDPTRTGMNTEAFF
cdr3_nt: TGCAGCGTCGACCCTACCCGGACAGGTATGAACACTGAAGCTTTCTTT

clone_size: .
v_call: TRBV10-1
j_call: TRBJ2-2
d_call: TRBD2
cdr3_aa: CASLAGQNTGELFF
cdr3_nt: TGCGCCAGCTTAGCGGGTCAAAACACCGGGGAGCTGTTTTTT

clone_size: .
v_call: TRBV19
j_call: TRBJ2-1
d_call: .
cdr3_aa: CASSMTGVLSYNEQFF
cdr3_nt: TGTGCCAGTAGTATGACCGGGGTCCTTTCCTACAATGAGCAGTTCTTC